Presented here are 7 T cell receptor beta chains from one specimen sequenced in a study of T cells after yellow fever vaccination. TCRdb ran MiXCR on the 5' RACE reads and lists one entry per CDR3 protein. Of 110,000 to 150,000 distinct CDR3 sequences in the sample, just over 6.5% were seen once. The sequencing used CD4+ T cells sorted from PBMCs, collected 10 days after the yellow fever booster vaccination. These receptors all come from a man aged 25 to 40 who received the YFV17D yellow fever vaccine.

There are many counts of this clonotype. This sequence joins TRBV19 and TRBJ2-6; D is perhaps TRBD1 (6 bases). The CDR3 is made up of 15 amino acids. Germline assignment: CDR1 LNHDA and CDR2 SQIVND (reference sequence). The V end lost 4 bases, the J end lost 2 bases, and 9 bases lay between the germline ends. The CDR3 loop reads CASSSTGTGANVLTF. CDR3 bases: TGTGCCAGTAGTAGCACAGGGACTGGGGCCAACGTCCTGACTTTC.

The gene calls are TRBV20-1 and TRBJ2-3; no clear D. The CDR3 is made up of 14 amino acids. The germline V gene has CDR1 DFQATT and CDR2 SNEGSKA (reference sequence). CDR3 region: CSKAYTRSTDTQYF. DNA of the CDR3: TGCAGCAAAGCTTATACAAGGAGCACAGATACGCAGTATTTT.

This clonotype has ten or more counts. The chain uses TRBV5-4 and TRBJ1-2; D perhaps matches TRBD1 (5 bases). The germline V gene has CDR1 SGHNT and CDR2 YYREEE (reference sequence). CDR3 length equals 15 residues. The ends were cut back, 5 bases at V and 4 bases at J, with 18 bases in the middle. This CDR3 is CASSSSGAEGYGYTF. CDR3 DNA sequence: TGTGCCAGCAGTAGTTCCGGGGCCGAGGGCTATGGCTACACCTTC.

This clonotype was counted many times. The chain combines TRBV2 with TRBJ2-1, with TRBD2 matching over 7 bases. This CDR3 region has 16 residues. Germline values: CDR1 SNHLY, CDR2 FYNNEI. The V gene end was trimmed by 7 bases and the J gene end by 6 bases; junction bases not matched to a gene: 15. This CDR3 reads CASNSLTGGLPNEQFF. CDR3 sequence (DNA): TGTGCCAGCAACTCCTTAACGGGGGGTTTGCCCAATGAGCAGTTCTTC.

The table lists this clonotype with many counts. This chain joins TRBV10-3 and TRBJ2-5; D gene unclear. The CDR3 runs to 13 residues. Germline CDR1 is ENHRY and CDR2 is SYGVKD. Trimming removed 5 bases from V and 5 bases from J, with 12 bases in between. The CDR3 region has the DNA TGTGCCATCAGTCTCACTATCGACGAGACCCAGTACTTC. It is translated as CAISLTIDETQYF.

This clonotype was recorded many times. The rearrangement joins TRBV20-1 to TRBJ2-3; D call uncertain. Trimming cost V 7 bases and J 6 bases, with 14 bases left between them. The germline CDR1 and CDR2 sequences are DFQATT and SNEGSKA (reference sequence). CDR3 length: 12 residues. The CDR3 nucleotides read TGCAGTGTCCGGACGAGCCGGGATACGCAGTATTTT. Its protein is CSVRTSRDTQYF.

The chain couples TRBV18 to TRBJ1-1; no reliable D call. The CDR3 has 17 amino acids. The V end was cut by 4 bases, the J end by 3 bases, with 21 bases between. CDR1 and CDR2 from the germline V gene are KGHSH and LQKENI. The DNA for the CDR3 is TGTGCCAGCTCACAGAGACTGTTGGGGAATATGGACACTGAAGCTTTCTTT. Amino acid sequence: CASSQRLLGNMDTEAFF.